Listed below are T cell receptor beta chains from one sample, sequenced in a study of shared clonotypes between healthy human individuals. Using immunoSEQ multiplex PCR, the repertoire was profiled, and TCRdb retains in-frame clones only, with some absent. The sample consists of more than 1.2 million clones, approximately 98.5% of them appearing once. The material sequenced was naive CD4+ T cells sorted from blood. The receptors were gathered from a man under 40 in good health. Both conserved end residues are part of each CDR3. A D gene is named only where the DNA matches it firmly. The listing skips clone size in some rows; elsewhere it reads once, few, many or a size class.

d_call j_call clone_size v_call cdr3_nt cdr3_aa
TRBD2 TRBJ2-5 . TRBV7-6 TGTGCCAGCAGCTTTCTAGCGGGAGGGTGGGAGACCCAGTACTTC CASSFLAGGWETQYF
. TRBJ2-1 . TRBV5-4 TGTGCCAGCAGCTTGGCCTCTGGGGGAGTGGCCTACAATGAGCAGTTCTTC CASSLASGGVAYNEQFF
. TRBJ1-4 . TRBV5-1 TGCGCCAGCAGCTTGGGGGGTATCAATGAAAAACTGTTTTTT CASSLGGINEKLFF
TRBD1 TRBJ2-5 . TRBV9 TGTGCCAGCAGCGCAGGACAGGGAGCGGAGACCCAGTACTTC CASSAGQGAETQYF
. TRBJ1-5 . TRBV18 TGTGCCAGCTCACCAGGCGGAAATCAGCCCCAGCATTTT CASSPGGNQPQHF
. TRBJ2-7 . TRBV6-1 TGTGCCAGCAGTGAACTGATACTGCCCTACGAGCAGTACTTC CASSELILPYEQYF
TRBD2 TRBJ2-5 . TRBV15 TGTGCCACCAGCAGAGACCGGACTAGCGGGAGTTTCGGGGAGACCCAGTACTTC CATSRDRTSGSFGETQYF
. TRBJ2-7 . TRBV7-8 TGTGCCAGCAGCCAAGGGAGGTCGCCATCCGAGCAGTACTTC CASSQGRSPSEQYF
. TRBJ2-1 . TRBV29-1 TGCAGCGTTTTCGCCGTATCCTACAATGAGCAGTTCTTC CSVFAVSYNEQFF
. TRBJ2-3 . TRBV7-2 TGTGCCAGCAGCCTCTACAGGGAGGTACTGACAGATACGCAGTATTTT CASSLYREVLTDTQYF
. TRBJ2-5 . TRBV18 TGTGCCAGCTCTCGGGGAGAAGAGACCCAGTACTTC CASSRGEETQYF
. TRBJ2-1 once TRBV18 TGTGCCAGCTCCCCAACTCAAGACTACAATGAGCAGTTCTTC CASSPTQDYNEQFF
TRBD1 TRBJ2-5 . TRBV27 TGTGCCAGCAGTTTAAGGTCGGGACAGGGTTTTCAAGAGACCCAGTACTTC CASSLRSGQGFQETQYF
TRBD2 TRBJ2-1 . TRBV7-8 TGTGCCAGCAGCTCCCCGCCGACTAGCGGGAGTGGGGTAAATGAGCAGTTCTTC CASSSPPTSGSGVNEQFF
. TRBJ2-3 . TRBV6-5 TGTGCCAGCACCGAGGACCGAATTAGCACAGATACGCAGTATTTT CASTEDRISTDTQYF
. TRBJ2-5 . TRBV7-3 TGTGCCAGCAGCTCCCTTCCCGTGAGCGGGTTAGACTTC CASSSLPVSGLDF
. TRBJ2-1 . TRBV7-2 TGTGCCAGCAAGGGGGTAGGGGCAGGGGTGAATGAGCAGTTCTTC CASKGVGAGVNEQFF
. TRBJ2-6 . TRBV5-4 TGTGCCAGCAGGCCCGGCTCAACTGGGGCCAACGTCCTGACTTTC CASRPGSTGANVLTF
TRBD1 TRBJ1-3 . TRBV5-4 TGTGCCAGCAGCAACAGGGACAGGGGAAAAAACACCATATATTTT CASSNRDRGKNTIYF
TRBD1 TRBJ2-3 . TRBV18 TGTGCCAGCTCACCACTAGGGACAGGGGGCGAAGATACGCAGTATTTT CASSPLGTGGEDTQYF
. TRBJ2-2 . TRBV28 TGTGCCACCAGGGGGGCCGGGGAGCTGTTTTTT CATRGAGELFF
. TRBJ2-2 once TRBV7-2 TGTGCCAGCAGCTTTAGCAGGGGGGCCGGGGAGCTGTTTTTT CASSFSRGAGELFF
. TRBJ2-5 . TRBV11-1 TGTGCCAGCAGCTTAGCGTACAGGTTGGAGGAGACCCAGTACTTC CASSLAYRLEETQYF
TRBD1 TRBJ2-7 . TRBV5-1 TGCGCCAGCAACTTTCGGGACAGGTCCTCCTACGAGCAGTACTTC CASNFRDRSSYEQYF
TRBD2 TRBJ2-1 . TRBV5-6 TGTGCCAGCAGCTTGACTAGCGGGAGGGCCAGCTCCTACAATGAGCAGTTCTTC CASSLTSGRASSYNEQFF
TRBD2 TRBJ2-7 . TRBV9 TGTGCCAGCAGCGTAGACGGGAGGGCTAGCGAGCAGTACTTC CASSVDGRASEQYF
TRBD1 TRBJ2-7 . TRBV10-1 TGCGCCAGCAGCCACTCGGGACAGGGGCGGCAGTACTTC CASSHSGQGRQYF
. TRBJ2-5 . TRBV25-1 TGTGCCAGCAGTGACGGGGGATGGGAGACCCAGTACTTC CASSDGGWETQYF
TRBD2 TRBJ2-7 once TRBV27 TGTGCCACCGCGGGAGCTCCCTACGAGCAGTACTTC CATAGAPYEQYF